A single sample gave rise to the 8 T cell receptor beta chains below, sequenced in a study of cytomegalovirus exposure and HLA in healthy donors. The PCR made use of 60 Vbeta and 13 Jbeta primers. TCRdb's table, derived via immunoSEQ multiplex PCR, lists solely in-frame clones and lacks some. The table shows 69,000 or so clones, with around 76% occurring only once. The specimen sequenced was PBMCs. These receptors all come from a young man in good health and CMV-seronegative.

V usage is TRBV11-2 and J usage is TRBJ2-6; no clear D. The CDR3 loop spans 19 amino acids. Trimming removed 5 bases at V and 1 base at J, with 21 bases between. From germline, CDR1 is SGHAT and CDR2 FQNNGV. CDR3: CASSPERVFQVSGANVLTF. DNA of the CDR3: TGTGCCAGCAGCCCAGAACGGGTCTTCCAAGTGTCTGGGGCCAACGTCCTGACTTTC.

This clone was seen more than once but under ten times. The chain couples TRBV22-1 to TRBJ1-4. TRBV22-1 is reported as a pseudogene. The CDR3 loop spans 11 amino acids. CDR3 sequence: CPGISYEKLFF. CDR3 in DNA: TGTCCTGGGATATCCTACGAAAAACTGTTTTTT.

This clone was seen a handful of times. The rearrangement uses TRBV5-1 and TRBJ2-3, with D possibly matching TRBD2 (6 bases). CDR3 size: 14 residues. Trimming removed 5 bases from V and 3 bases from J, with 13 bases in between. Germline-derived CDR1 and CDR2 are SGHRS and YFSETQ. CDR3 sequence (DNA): TGCGCCAGCAGTCCCATTAGCGGAACAGATACGCAGTATTTT. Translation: CASSPISGTDTQYF.

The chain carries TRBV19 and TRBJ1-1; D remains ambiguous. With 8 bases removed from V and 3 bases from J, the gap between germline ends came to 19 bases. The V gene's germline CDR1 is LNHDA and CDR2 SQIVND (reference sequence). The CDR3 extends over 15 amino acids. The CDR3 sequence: CASDLRFVIDTEAFF. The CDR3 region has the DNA TGTGCCAGTGATCTTCGGTTTGTTATCGACACTGAAGCTTTCTTT.

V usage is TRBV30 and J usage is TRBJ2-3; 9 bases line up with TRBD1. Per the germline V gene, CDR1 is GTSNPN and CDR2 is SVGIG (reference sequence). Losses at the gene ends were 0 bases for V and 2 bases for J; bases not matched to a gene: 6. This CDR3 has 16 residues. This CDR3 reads CAWSVGGTGPTDTQYF. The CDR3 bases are TGTGCCTGGAGTGTGGGTGGGACAGGGCCCACAGATACGCAGTATTTT.

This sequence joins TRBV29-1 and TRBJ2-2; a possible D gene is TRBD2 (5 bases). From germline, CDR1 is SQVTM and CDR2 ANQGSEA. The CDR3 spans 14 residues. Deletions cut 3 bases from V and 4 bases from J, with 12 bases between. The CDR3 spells CSVDPGLITGELFF. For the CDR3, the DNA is TGCAGCGTTGATCCTGGACTCATCACCGGGGAGCTGTTTTTT.

CDR3 sequence: CASSGGGGTGGSDTQYF. The CDR3 DNA is TGTGCCAGCAGTGGGGGTGGCGGCACAGGGGGCTCAGATACGCAGTATTTT. V usage is TRBV25-1 and J usage is TRBJ2-3; 9 bases map to TRBD1. V lost 4 bases and J lost 4; bases outside the gene matches: 12. This CDR3 region has 17 residues. The germline V gene encodes CDR1 MGHDK and CDR2 SYGVNS.

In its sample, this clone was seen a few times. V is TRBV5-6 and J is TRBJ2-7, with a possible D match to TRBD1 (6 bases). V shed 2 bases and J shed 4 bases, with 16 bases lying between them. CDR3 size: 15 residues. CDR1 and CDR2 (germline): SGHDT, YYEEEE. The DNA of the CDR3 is TGTGCCAGCAGCTTCCGGGACACCACCTTATACGAGCAGTACTTC. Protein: CASSFRDTTLYEQYF.